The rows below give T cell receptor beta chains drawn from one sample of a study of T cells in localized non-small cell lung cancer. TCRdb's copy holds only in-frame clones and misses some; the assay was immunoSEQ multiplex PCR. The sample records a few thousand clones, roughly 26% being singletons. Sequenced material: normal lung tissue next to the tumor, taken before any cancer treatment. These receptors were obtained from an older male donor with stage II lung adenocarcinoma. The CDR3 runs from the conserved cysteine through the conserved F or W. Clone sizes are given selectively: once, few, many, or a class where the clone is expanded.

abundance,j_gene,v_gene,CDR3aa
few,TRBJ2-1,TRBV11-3,CASSSTGGGGWQFF
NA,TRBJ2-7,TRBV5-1,CASSLGPGGGEQYF
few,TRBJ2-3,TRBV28,CASSPIIGLAGVATDTQYF
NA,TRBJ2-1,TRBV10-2,CASGSTDYNEQFF
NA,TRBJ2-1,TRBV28,CASSLIRTSSYNEQFF
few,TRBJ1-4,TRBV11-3,CASSIRQGDEKLFF
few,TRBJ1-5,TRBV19,CASSTGFNQPQHF
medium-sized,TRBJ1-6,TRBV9,CASSVEGTGGNSPLHF
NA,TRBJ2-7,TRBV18,CASSPPEAYEQYF
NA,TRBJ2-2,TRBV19,CASSVFITGELFF
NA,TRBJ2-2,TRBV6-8,CASKGDAYTGELFF
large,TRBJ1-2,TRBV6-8,CASSYSQGASNGYTF
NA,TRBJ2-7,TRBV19,CASSRLLVAYEQYF
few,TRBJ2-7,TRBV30,CAWRHETPYEQYF
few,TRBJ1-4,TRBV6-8,CASSYLPTNEKLFF
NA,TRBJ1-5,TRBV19,CASSIRGLGQPQHF
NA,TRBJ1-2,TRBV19,CASSTIGQLNNYGYTF
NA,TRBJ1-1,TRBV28,CASVFGRKNTEAFF
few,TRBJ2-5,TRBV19,CASSIVGGRGAIQETQYF
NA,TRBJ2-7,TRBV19,CASSLSVRYEQYF
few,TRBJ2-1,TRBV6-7,CASSYLSEQFF
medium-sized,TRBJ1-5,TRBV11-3,CASSLEGSNQPQHF
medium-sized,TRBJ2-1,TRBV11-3,CASRPSGLAGHNEQFF
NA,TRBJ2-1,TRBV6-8,CASSYDFRERQVNNEQFF
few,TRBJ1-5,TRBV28,CASSLPSNQPQHF
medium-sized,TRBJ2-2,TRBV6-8,CAMGYDTGELFF
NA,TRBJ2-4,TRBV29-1,CSVEARQGATLAKNIQYF
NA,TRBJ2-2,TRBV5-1,CASSLMATPGELFF
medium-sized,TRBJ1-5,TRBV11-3,CASSAAKGSVQPQHF
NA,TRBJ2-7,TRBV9,CASTLPDSYEQYF
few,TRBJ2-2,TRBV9,CASSVFQPVAGELFF
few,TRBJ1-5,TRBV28,CASSLSRGMNQPQHF
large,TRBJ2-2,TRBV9,CASSAGHPPNTGELFF
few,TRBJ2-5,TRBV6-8,CASSQGVAGAQETQYF
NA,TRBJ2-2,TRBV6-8,CASSYPSGGPTGELFF
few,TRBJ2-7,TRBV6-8,CASSPSGGNWFHEQYF
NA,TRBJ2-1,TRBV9,CASSVRGLHSYNEQFF
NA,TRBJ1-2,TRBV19,CASSIQGGGNYGYTF
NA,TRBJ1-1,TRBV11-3,CASSLDRGNTEAFF
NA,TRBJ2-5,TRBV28,CASSIRTGALQETQYF
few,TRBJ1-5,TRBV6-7,CASSEGWTGGNQPQHF
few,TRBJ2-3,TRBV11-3,CASSQVAGTGPQSTDTQYF
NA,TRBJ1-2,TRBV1,CASSQEGSRNYGYTF
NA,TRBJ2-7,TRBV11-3,CASSLGQRGSYEQYF
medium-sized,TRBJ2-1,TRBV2,CASSENSRGLYNEQFF
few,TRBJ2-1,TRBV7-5,CASSLEAVYNEQFF
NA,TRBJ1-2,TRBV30,CAWSSFYGYTF
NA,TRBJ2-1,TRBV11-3,CASSFLGLAGSYNEQFF
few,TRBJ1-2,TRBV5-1,CASSQAHRVPGGYTF
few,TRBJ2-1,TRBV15,CATSRDSARGGNEQFF
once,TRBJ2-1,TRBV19,CASSIAGGDGEQFF
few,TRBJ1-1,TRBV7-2,CASSASGNTEAFF
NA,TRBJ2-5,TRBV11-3,CASSFMSLAGGQETQYF
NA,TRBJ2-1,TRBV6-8,CASSYVGGGNEQFF
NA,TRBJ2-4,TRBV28,CASSPRTRLQGGAKNIQYF
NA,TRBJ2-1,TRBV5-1,CASSLGQGRFSEQFF
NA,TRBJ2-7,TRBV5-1,CASRSQEISYEQYF
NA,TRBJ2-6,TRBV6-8,CASSVVRGANVLTF
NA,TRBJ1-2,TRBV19,CASNNQGYGGYTF